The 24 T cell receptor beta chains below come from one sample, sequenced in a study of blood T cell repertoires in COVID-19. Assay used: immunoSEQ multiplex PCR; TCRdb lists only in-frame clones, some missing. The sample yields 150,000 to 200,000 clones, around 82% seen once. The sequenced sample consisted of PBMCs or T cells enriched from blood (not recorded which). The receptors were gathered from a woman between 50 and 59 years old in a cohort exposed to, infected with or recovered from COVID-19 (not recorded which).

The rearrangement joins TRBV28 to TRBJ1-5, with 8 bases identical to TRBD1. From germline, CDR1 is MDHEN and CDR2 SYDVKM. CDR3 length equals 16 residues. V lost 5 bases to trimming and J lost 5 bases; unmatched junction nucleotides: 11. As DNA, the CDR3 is TGTGCCAGCAGTCCACGGGACAGGACACGCCATCAGCCCCAGCATTTT. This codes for CASSPRDRTRHQPQHF.

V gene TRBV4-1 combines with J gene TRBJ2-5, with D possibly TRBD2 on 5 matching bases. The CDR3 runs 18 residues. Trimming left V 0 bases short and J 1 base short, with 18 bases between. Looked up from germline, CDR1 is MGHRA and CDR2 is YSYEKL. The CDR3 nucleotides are TGCGCCAGCAGCCAAGATCTCAGCGCGGGTTCCCTCCAAGAGACCCAGTACTTC. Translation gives CASSQDLSAGSLQETQYF.

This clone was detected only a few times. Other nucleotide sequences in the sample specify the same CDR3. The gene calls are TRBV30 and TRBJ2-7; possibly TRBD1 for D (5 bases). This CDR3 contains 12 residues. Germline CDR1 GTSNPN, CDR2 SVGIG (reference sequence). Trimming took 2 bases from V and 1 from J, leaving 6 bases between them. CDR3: CAWSRGSYEQYF. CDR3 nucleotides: TGTGCCTGGAGTAGGGGTTCCTACGAGCAGTACTTC.

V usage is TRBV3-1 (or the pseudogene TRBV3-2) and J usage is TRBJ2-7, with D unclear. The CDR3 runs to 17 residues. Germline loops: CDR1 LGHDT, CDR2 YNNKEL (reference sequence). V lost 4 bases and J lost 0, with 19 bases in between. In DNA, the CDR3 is TGTGCCAGCAGCCTTGCTCTAACGCAGGAAAACTCCTACGAGCAGTACTTC. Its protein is CASSLALTQENSYEQYF.

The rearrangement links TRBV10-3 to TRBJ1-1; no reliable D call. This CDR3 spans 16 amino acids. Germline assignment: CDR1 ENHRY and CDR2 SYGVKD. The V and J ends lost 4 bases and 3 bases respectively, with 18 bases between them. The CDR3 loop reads CAISATTGIADTEAFF. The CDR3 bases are TGTGCCATCAGTGCCACCACCGGGATAGCGGACACTGAAGCTTTCTTT.

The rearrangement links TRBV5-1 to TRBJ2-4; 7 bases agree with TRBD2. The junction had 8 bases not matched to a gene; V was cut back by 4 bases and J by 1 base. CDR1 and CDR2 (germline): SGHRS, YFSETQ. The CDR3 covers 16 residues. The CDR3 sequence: CASSPMGGGAKNIQYF. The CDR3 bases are TGCGCCAGCAGCCCCATGGGGGGAGGGGCCAAAAACATTCAGTACTTC.

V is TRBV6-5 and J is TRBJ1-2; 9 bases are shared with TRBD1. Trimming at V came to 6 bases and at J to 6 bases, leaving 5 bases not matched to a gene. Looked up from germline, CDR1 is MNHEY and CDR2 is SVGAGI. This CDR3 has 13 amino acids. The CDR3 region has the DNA TGTGCCAGCAGATACGGGACAGGGAATGGCTACACCTTC. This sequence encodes CASRYGTGNGYTF.

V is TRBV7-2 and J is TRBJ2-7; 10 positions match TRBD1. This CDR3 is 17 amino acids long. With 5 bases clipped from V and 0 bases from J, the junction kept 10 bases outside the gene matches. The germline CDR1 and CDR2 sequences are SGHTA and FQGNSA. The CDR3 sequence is CASSTPRGTGASYEQYF. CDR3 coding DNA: TGTGCCAGCAGCACCCCCCGGGGGACAGGGGCCTCCTACGAGCAGTACTTC.

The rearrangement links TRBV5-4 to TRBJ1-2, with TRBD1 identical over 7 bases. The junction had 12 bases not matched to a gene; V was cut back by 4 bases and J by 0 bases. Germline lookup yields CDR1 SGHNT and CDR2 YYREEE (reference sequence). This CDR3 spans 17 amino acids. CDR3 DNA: TGTGCCAGCAGCCGAACAATGGGACAGCATTCTAACTATGGCTACACCTTC. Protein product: CASSRTMGQHSNYGYTF.

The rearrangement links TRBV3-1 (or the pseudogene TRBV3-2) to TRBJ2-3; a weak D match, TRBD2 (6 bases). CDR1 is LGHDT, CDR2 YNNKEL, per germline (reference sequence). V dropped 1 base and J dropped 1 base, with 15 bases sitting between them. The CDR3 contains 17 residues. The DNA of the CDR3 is TGTGCCAGCAGCCAAGGAGAGAAGCGGGCGCGCACAGATACGCAGTATTTT. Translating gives CASSQGEKRARTDTQYF.

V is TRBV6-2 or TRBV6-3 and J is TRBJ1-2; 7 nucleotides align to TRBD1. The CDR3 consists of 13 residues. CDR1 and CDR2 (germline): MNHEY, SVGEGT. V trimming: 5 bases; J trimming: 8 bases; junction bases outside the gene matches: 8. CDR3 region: CASSRDRARGYTF. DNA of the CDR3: TGTGCCAGCAGTCGCGACAGGGCTAGAGGCTACACCTTC.

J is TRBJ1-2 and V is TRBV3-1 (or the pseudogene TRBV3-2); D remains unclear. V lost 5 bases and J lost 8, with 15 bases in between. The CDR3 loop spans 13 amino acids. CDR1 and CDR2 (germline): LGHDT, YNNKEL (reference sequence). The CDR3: CASSSPGSGGYTF. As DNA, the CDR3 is TGTGCCAGCAGCAGTCCGGGGTCAGGAGGCTACACCTTC.

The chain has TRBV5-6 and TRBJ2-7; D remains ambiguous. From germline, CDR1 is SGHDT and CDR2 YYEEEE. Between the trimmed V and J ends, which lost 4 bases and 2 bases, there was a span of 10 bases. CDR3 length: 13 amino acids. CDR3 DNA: TGTGCCAGCAGCCCTTTCGTCGCCTACGAGCAGTACTTC. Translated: CASSPFVAYEQYF.

The CDR3 loop reads CASSLWASGGLETQYF. CDR3 in DNA: TGTGCCAGCAGCTTATGGGCTAGCGGGGGGCTGGAGACCCAGTACTTC. The chain carries TRBV7-3 and TRBJ2-5; TRBD2 aligns across 11 bases. V was pared by 2 bases and J by 5 bases, with 7 bases of the junction left unmatched. Germline CDR1 is SGHTA and CDR2 is FQGTGA. CDR3 length equals 16 residues.

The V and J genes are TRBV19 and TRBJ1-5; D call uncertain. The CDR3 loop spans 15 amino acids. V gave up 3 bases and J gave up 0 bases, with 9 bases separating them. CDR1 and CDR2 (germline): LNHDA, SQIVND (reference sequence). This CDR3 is CASSMGSYSNQPQHF. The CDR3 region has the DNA TGTGCCAGTAGTATGGGGAGTTATAGCAATCAGCCCCAGCATTTT.

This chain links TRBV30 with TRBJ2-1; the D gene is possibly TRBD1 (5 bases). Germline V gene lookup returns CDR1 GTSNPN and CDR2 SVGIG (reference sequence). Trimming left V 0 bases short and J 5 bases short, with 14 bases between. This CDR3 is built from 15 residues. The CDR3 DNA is TGTGCCTGGAGTGTAGCAGGGCTTAGGAACAATGAGCAGTTCTTC. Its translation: CAWSVAGLRNNEQFF.

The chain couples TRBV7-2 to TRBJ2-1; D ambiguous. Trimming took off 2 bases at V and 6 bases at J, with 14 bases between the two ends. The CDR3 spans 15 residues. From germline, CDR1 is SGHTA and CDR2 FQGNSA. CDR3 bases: TGTGCCAGCAGCTTAATATCTGGGTCGGGCAATGAGCAGTTCTTC. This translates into CASSLISGSGNEQFF.

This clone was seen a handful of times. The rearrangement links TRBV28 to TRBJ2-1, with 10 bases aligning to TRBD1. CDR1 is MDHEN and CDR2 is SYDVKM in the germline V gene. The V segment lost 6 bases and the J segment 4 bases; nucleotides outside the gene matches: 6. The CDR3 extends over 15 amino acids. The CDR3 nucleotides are TGTGCCAGCAGAAAGACAGGGGGCGGATACAATGAGCAGTTCTTC. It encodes CASRKTGGGYNEQFF.

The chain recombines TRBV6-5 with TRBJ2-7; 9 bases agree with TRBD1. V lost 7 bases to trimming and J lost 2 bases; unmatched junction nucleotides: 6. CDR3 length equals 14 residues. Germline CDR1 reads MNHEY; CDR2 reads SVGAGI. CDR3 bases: TGTGCCAGCACAGACAGGGGGATGACCTACGAGCAGTACTTC. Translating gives CASTDRGMTYEQYF.

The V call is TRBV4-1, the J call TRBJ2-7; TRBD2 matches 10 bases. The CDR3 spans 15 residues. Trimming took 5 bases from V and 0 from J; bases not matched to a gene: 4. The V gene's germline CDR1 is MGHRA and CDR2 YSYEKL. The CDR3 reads CASSIKRGGSYEQYF. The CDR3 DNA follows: TGCGCCAGCAGCATAAAGCGGGGGGGCTCCTACGAGCAGTACTTC.

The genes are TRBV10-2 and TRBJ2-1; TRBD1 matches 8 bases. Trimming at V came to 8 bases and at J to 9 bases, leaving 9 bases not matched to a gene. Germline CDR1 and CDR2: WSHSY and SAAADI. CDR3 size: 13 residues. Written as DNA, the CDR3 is TGCGCCAGCTGGGGACAGGCTGATGTTGAGCAGTTCTTC. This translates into CASWGQADVEQFF.

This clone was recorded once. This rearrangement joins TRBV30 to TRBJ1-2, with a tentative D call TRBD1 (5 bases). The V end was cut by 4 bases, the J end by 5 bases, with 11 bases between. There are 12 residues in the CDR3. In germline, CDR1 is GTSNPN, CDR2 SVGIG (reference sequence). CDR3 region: CAWMGQTYGYTF. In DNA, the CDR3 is TGTGCCTGGATGGGGCAGACGTATGGCTACACCTTC.

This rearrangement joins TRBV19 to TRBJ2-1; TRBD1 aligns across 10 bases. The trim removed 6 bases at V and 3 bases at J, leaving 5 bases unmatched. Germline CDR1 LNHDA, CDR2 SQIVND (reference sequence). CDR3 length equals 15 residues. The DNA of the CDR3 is TGTGCCAGTAGCCGGGACAGGGGAGGCTACAATGAGCAGTTCTTC. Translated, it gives CASSRDRGGYNEQFF.

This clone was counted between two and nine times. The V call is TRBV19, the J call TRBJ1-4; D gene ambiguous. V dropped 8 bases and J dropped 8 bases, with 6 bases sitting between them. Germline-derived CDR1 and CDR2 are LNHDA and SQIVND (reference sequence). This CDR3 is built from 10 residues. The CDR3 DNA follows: TGTGCCAGTCGGAGAGAAAAACTGTTTTTT. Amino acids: CASRREKLFF.